This TCR beta chain originates from a study of early stage breast cancer tumors (TCRdb year 2017). General notes on the study: Of the 15 to 20 invasive breast tumors, approximately 11 were found to be estrogen receptor-positive, progesterone receptor-positive and HER2-negative. About 70% of the 12 ER+/PR+/HER2- tumors were invasive ductal carcinomas, while the other four were invasive lobular carcinomas. A read coverage of roughly 10-fold per sample was achieved on average. A total of roughly 2.5 million templates, representing some 1,000,000 unique clonotypes, were detected across all samples.

Every sample was amplified as two independent genomic DNA replicates, using around 0.46 ug for blood and about 1.6 ug for tumor or normal breast. TCRB sequencing of genomic DNA was carried out with the ImmunoSeq Intro kit according to the manufacturer's instructions. Multiplex PCR ran about 31 cycles with proprietary primers and spike-in control sequences for absolute quantification. Single-end 150-bp reads were used to sequence an 87-bp fragment spanning the CDR3 and the flanking V and J genes. Each lane of an Illumina MiSeq running version 3.0 chemistry carried seven multiplexed samples, with two replicates apiece. The original methods were these. The vendor's proprietary pipeline processed the raw data and merged both replicates into a single result for each sample. Productive rearrangements sharing the V-gene family, CDR3 amino acid sequence and J-gene segment were defined as clonotypes. To compute clonality, the normalized Shannon entropy (Pielou evenness) of TCRB abundances was subtracted from 1. T cell density was estimated as total templates divided by the number of input cells, with the number of input cells inferred from the DNA input amount. Recon with default parameters was used to estimate total repertoire diversity and clonality. A clonotype was considered tumor-enriched if its abundance in tumor exceeded 0.1% and was at least 32-fold higher than its abundance in normal breast. Held by TCRdb, this immuneACCESS table contains in-frame sequences only and omits some clones. Under half of the omission traces to an unresolved V gene where checked; the cause of the rest is unknown. The D gene and trimming were derived from the DNA, and the V and J assignments and clone size from that table. This sample has 25,000 to 35,000 clones in its table, and 72% of those were observed once. Around a third of the sample belongs to the ten largest clones.

Broad study findings and their caveats: Chain pairing and functional markers such as CD4, CD8 and FOXP3 were missed by bulk genomic DNA sequencing of unsorted cells. The small cohort size prevented analysis by tumor subtype. Compared with adjacent normal breast tissue, tumors had higher clonality and 2 to 3-fold greater T cell density. Repertoires from blood and normal breast were more alike than repertoires from blood and tumor, and in about 85% of the 16 patients, comparing each tissue with blood separated tumor from normal. Enriched TCRB sequences shared across patients were found to be mostly commonly generated sequences that were unlikely to play an important role in the tumor microenvironment.

The study profiled bulk TCR beta-chain repertoires in matched peripheral blood, tumor and adjacent normal breast tissue taken from some 17 patients with early-stage breast cancer. Before surgery, whole blood (about 5-10 mL) was collected into EDTA tubes and processed within 2 hours. Peripheral blood mononuclear cells were isolated by Ficoll-Paque centrifugation in SepMate-50 tubes. PBMCs were cryopreserved in aliquots of about 1.7 to 4.5 million cells in roughly 90% FBS with approximately 10% DMSO and kept in liquid nitrogen. The Qiagen AllPrep DNA/RNA Mini kit was used for genomic DNA extraction. Comments on this clone: Its antigen remains undetermined. No qualities accompany the bases; no much larger clone lies one base away.

The CDR3 sequence holds 10 residues, the cysteine and phenylalanine included. The CDR3 DNA has 30 bases and is translated from base 1. Via the germline V gene, CDR1 is MNHNS and CDR2 SASEGT. A distance of 8 bases separates the germline ends of V and J, which lose 10 bases and 7 bases respectively. Sequencing was performed on blood. The chain is assembled from TRBV6-1 and TRBJ2-1; the D segment cannot be called with confidence. This clonotype was obtained from a person aged 45 to 60 with breast cancer. CDR3 loop: CATAKNEQFF. The DNA sequence follows: TGTGCCACCGCAAAAAATGAGCAGTTCTTC.